This note documents a single T cell receptor beta chain sequence. Random hexamers were used to reverse transcribe the RNA input (about 0.5 to 1 ug). TCRdb re-called the immunoSEQ multiplex PCR reads through MiXCR, storing one row per CDR3 protein. The sample consists of about 210,000 distinct CDR3 sequences, 95% of them appearing once. The record originates from a study of CD8 T cells in Susac syndrome. The trim removed 0 bases at V and 3 bases at J, leaving 3 bases unmatched. CDR3 size: 16 residues. CDR1 and CDR2 from the germline V gene are DFQATT and SNEGSKA (reference sequence). This sequence originates from a human donor with multiple sclerosis. The sequencing input was CD4+ T cells from PBMCs. The V gene is TRBV20-1, the J gene TRBJ2-3; 13 bases match TRBD2. In nucleotides, the CDR3 is TGCAGTGCTAGAGATCCGGGACTAGCGGGGACAGATACGCAGTATTTT. Translated: CSARDPGLAGTDTQYF.